These 7 T cell receptor beta chains were sequenced from one sample in a study of OX40 agonist ivuxolimab in advanced cancers. Library prep was done by the immunoSEQ multiplex PCR assay. TCRdb stores this immuneACCESS table with in-frame sequences only. Part of the clones is absent; in the studies checked, under half of the shortfall reflects unresolved V genes, and no reason is known for the rest. This sample gives about 13,000 clones in total; around 69% of them show up just once. Around 40% of the sample rests with the top ten. The sample was CD4+ or CD8+ T cells sorted from blood, taken in a trial of the OX40 agonist ivuxolimab. These receptors all stem from an adult with an advanced solid tumor such as melanoma, head and neck, liver or kidney cancer.

This clone was seen more than once but under ten times. The rearrangement uses TRBV11-2 and TRBJ1-2; D is possibly TRBD1 (6 bases). Trimming took off 5 bases at V and 3 bases at J, with 22 bases between the two ends. This CDR3 comprises 17 residues. From germline, CDR1 is SGHAT and CDR2 FQNNGV. In DNA form, the CDR3 reads TGTGCCAGCAGCCACACCGGGACACCTCCCGTTTACTATGGCTACACCTTC. Residues: CASSHTGTPPVYYGYTF.

Written as DNA, the CDR3 is TGTGCCAGCAGTTCCCGCGAGGGTCCTGGGGCCAACGTCCTGACTTTC. Encoded protein: CASSSREGPGANVLTF. The rearrangement uses TRBV6-6 and TRBJ2-6; tentative D call: TRBD2 (5 bases). Germline lookup yields CDR1 MNHNY and CDR2 SVGAGI (reference sequence). Trimming left V 4 bases short and J 2 bases short, with 12 bases between. The CDR3 totals 16 residues.

This clone was detected once. J is TRBJ2-7 and V is TRBV6-1; 7 nucleotides agree with TRBD1. The CDR3 runs to 17 residues. In germline, CDR1 is MNHNS, CDR2 SASEGT. The V and J ends lost 2 bases and 1 base, in that order; junction bases with no gene match: 11. The CDR3: CASSERGPGTASYEQYF. The CDR3 nucleotides read TGTGCCAGCAGTGAACGGGGCCCCGGGACAGCATCCTACGAGCAGTACTTC.

The V gene is TRBV2, the J gene TRBJ2-3; 12 nucleotides agree with TRBD2. Per germline, CDR1 SNHLY and CDR2 FYNNEI. The CDR3 loop spans 19 amino acids. V was clipped by 3 bases and J by 4 bases; unmatched bases: 14. CDR3 DNA: TGTGCCAGCAGTGAGACTAGCGGGAGCTTTATTGAAGGATCAGATACGCAGTATTTT. Amino acids: CASSETSGSFIEGSDTQYF. The full variable domain, its missing parts supplied by reference TRBV2 and TRBJ2-3, is EPEVTQTPSHQVTQMGQEVILRCVPISNHLYFYWYRQILGQKVEFLVSFYNNEISEKSEIFDDQFSVERPDGSNFTLKIRSTKLEDSAMYFCASSETSGSFIEGSDTQYFGPGTRLTVL.

The CDR3 DNA reads TGTGCCAGCAGTGAACTAGCGGGAGCAGATACGCAGTATTTT. Its translation: CASSELAGADTQYF. The chain has TRBV6-5 and TRBJ2-3, with TRBD2 identical over 11 bases. The CDR3 totals 14 residues. Germline V CDR1 and CDR2: MNHEY, SVGAGI. J was trimmed by 4 bases and V by 5 bases; bases with no gene match: 2.

The chain has TRBV28 and TRBJ1-2; D not resolved. CDR1 is MDHEN, CDR2 SYDVKM, per germline. Between the trimmed V and J ends, which lost 1 base and 0 bases, there was a span of 9 bases. This CDR3 comprises 15 residues. CDR3 loop: CASSLLVQANYGYTF. CDR3 nucleotides: TGTGCCAGCAGTTTATTGGTTCAAGCTAACTATGGCTACACCTTC.

The chain uses TRBV2 and TRBJ2-1; unclear D gene. The V end lost 2 bases, the J end lost 11 bases, and 10 bases lay between the germline ends. Per the germline V gene, CDR1 is SNHLY and CDR2 is FYNNEI. The CDR3 runs 12 residues. CDR3 amino acids: CASSEKGYKQFF. The CDR3 DNA sequence: TGTGCCAGCAGTGAAAAGGGATACAAGCAGTTCTTC.